This TCR beta chain was captured in a study of blood T cell repertoires in COVID-19. Per the germline V gene, CDR1 is GTSNPN and CDR2 is SVGIG (reference sequence). The CDR3 covers 12 residues. Trimming took 6 bases from V and 5 from J, leaving 13 bases between them. The protocol was immunoSEQ multiplex PCR, while the TCRdb copy is restricted to in-frame clones and leaves out a portion. The sample comprises 200,000 to 300,000 clones, approximately 83% of which are singletons, and more than 2.5% rests with the top ten. This clone was observed a few times. J is TRBJ2-5 and V is TRBV30; possible D gene TRBD1, 6 bases. Material for sequencing was peripheral blood. The receptor was derived from a woman aged 30 to 39 who had recovered from COVID-19. CDR3 nucleotides: TGTGCCTGTAGGGGGTCGGGGGAGACCCAGTACTTC. The encoded protein is CACRGSGETQYF.